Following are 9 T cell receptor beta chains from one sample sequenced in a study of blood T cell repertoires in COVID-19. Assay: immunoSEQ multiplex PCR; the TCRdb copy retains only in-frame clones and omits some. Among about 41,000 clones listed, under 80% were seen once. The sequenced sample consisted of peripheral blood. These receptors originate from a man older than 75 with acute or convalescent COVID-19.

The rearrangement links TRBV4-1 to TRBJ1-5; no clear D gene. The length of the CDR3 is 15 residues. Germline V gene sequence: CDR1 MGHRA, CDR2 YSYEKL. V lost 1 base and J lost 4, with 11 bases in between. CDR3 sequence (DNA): TGCGCCAGCAGCCAAGCGACTGCCCCAAATCAGCCCCAGCATTTT. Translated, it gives CASSQATAPNQPQHF.

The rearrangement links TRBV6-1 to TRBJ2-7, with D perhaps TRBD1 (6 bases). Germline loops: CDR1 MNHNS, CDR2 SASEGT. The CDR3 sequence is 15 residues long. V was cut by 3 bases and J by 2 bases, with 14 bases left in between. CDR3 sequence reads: CASSDSGQIPYEQYF. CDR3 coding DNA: TGTGCCAGCAGTGATTCCGGACAGATCCCCTACGAGCAGTACTTC.

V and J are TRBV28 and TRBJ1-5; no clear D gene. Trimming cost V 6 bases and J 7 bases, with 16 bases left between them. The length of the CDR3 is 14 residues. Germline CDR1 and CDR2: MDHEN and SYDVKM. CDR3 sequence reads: CASSSPRRSQPQHF. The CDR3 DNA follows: TGTGCCAGCAGCTCCCCACGACGTAGCCAGCCCCAGCATTTT.

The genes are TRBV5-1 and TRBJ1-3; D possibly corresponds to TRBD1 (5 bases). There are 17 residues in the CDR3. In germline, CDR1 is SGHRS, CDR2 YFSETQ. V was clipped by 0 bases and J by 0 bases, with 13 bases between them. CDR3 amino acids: CASSLEAGRSSGNTIYF. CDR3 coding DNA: TGCGCCAGCAGCTTGGAGGCGGGACGCAGCTCTGGAAACACCATATATTTT.

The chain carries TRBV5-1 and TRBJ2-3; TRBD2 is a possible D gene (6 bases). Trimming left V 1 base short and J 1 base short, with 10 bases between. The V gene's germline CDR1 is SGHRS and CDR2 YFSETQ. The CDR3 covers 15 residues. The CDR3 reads CASSLIRGGTDTQYF. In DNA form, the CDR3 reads TGCGCCAGCAGCTTGATCCGCGGGGGCACAGATACGCAGTATTTT.

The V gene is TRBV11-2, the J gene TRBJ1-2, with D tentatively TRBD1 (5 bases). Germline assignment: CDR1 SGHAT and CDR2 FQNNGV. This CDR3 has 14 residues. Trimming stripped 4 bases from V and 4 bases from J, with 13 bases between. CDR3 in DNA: TGTGCCAGCAGCTCTGGGCAGGGTAGCTATGGCTACACCTTC. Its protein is CASSSGQGSYGYTF.

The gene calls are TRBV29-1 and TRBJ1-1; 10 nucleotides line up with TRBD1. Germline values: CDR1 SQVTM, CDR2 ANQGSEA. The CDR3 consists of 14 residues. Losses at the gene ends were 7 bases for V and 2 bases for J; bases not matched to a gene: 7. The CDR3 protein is CSAIKTGGNTEAFF. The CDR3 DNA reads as TGCAGCGCTATTAAGACAGGGGGCAACACTGAAGCTTTCTTT. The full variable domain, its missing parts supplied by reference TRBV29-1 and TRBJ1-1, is SAVISQKPSRDICQRGTSLTIQCQVDSQVTMMFWYRQQPGQSLTLIATANQGSEATYESGFVIDKFPISRPNLTFSTLTVSNMSPEDSSIYLCSAIKTGGNTEAFFGQGTRLTVV.

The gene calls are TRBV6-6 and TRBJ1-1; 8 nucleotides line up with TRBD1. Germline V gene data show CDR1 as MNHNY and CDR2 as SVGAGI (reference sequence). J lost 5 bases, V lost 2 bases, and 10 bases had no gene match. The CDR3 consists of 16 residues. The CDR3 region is CASSYEAGGLRTEAFF. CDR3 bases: TGTGCCAGCAGTTACGAGGCAGGGGGCTTGAGGACTGAAGCTTTCTTT.

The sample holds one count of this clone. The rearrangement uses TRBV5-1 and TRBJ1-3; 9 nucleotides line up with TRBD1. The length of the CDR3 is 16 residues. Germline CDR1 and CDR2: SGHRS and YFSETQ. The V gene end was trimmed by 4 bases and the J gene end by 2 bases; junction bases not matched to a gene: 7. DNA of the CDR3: TGCGCCAGCAGCCCGGGACAGGGAACTACTGGAAACACCATATATTTT. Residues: CASSPGQGTTGNTIYF.